This T cell receptor (beta chain) emerged from a study of T cell clones after liver transplantation. On the study more broadly: Post-transplant blood was tracked for graft-donor-reactive T cell clones identified in a pre-transplant mixed lymphocyte reaction. At least one year of complete immunosuppression withdrawal without enzymes over twice normal defined tolerance.

Study-wide results and caveats: Circulating graft-donor-reactive CD4 TCRbeta sequences fell significantly post-transplant in 5 of 8 subjects.

The data were produced by immunoSEQ multiplex PCR, yet TCRdb's version contains in-frame clones alone and is incomplete. Of tens of thousands of clones in the sample, 90% to 95% were seen once. V shed 3 bases and J 7 bases; nucleotides not matched to a gene: 9. CDR1 SGHNT and CDR2 YYREEE come from the germline V gene (reference sequence). This CDR3 has 14 amino acids. In regard to this clone: Its antigen is undetermined.

V usage is TRBV5-4 and J usage is TRBJ2-5, with 7 bases that match TRBD1. The sequences come from CD4+ T cells from blood, collected about 25 months after liver transplant. The receptor's source is a human patient who received a liver transplant. Some of these T cells may belong to the graft donor. This CDR3 is CASSSGQALGTQYF. As DNA, the CDR3 is TGTGCCAGCAGCTCAGGACAGGCCCTAGGGACCCAGTACTTC.